Below are 27 T cell receptor beta chains sequenced from a single sample in a study of blood T cell repertoires in COVID-19. Sequenced by immunoSEQ multiplex PCR; TCRdb stores in-frame clones only, minus some. The sample lists a few hundred thousand clones; about nine tenths were seen once. The specimen sequenced was peripheral blood. Receptors were obtained from a woman aged 50 to 60 who had recovered from COVID-19.

CDR3 in DNA: TGTGCCAGCAGCTTAGCGGACAGTCAGGTTTGGTTCTTC. As protein: CASSLADSQVWFF. V usage is TRBV7-9 and J usage is TRBJ2-1, with D perhaps TRBD1 (6 bases). The CDR3 has 13 residues. Germline values: CDR1 SEHNR, CDR2 FQNEAQ (reference sequence). Trimming pared 0 bases from V and 15 bases from J, leaving 15 bases between.

The chain has TRBV5-4 and TRBJ2-2; TRBD1 is a possible D gene (5 bases). CDR1 SGHNT and CDR2 YYREEE come from the germline V gene (reference sequence). CDR3 length: 14 amino acids. V was clipped by 0 bases and J by 4 bases, with 7 bases between them. The CDR3 is CASSLEGVTGELFF. In DNA form, the CDR3 reads TGTGCCAGCAGCTTGGAAGGGGTCACCGGGGAGCTGTTTTTT.

This clone was found a few times. The rearrangement uses TRBV5-4 and TRBJ1-1; TRBD1 matches at 8 bases. Germline V gene sequence: CDR1 SGHNT, CDR2 YYREEE (reference sequence). The CDR3 runs 15 residues. V shed 3 bases, J shed 0 bases, and the junction held 4 bases outside the gene matches. The CDR3 DNA is TGTGCCAGCAGCTCCTGGGACAGGATGAACACTGAAGCTTTCTTT. Translated: CASSSWDRMNTEAFF.

The gene calls are TRBV7-9 and TRBJ2-2; 12 nucleotides line up with TRBD2. V trimming: 4 bases; J trimming: 6 bases; junction bases outside the gene matches: 3. Germline CDR1 is SEHNR and CDR2 is FQNEAQ (reference sequence). The CDR3 extends over 15 amino acids. CDR3 loop: CASSSTSGRPGELFF. DNA for the CDR3: TGTGCCAGCAGCTCGACTAGCGGGAGACCCGGGGAGCTGTTTTTT.

This clone was found a few times. The V gene is TRBV11-2, the J gene TRBJ2-2, with D hard to call. The CDR3 spans 12 residues. V gave up 2 bases and J gave up 5 bases, with 3 bases separating them. Germline-derived CDR1 and CDR2 are SGHAT and FQNNGV. This CDR3 is CASSLSTGELFF. The CDR3 coding sequence is TGTGCCAGCAGCTTATCAACCGGGGAGCTGTTTTTT. The full variable domain, with the rest looked up from reference TRBV11-2 and TRBJ2-2, is EAGVAQSPRYKIIEKRQSVAFWCNPISGHATLYWYQQILGQGPKLLIQFQNNGVVDDSQLPKDRFSAERLKGVDSTLKIQPAKLEDSAVYLCASSLSTGELFFGEGSRLTVL.

The CDR3 is CSALGRTEAFF. As DNA, the CDR3 is TGCAGTGCCCTGGGCAGGACTGAAGCTTTCTTT. The J gene is TRBJ1-1, the V gene TRBV20-1, with D unclear. Looked up from germline, CDR1 is DFQATT and CDR2 is SNEGSKA (reference sequence). Trimming removed 6 bases from V and 5 bases from J, with 10 bases in between. This CDR3 is built from 11 residues.

This chain links TRBV6-6 with TRBJ2-7, with 9 bases matching TRBD2. Looked up from germline, CDR1 is MNHNY and CDR2 is SVGAGI (reference sequence). The CDR3 covers 14 residues. The J segment lost 5 bases and the V segment lost 2 bases, leaving 4 bases of the junction unmatched. The CDR3 nucleotides are TGTGCCAGCAGTTACGCGGGAGGGCCGGACGAGCAGTACTTC. It codes for CASSYAGGPDEQYF.

The V gene is TRBV6-1, the J gene TRBJ1-5; D perhaps matches TRBD1 (5 bases). Germline V gene lookup returns CDR1 MNHNS and CDR2 SASEGT. The V end lost 3 bases, the J end lost 7 bases, and 16 bases lay between the germline ends. There are 15 residues in the CDR3. CDR3 residues: CASSDFAGDGQPQHF. Here the CDR3 DNA reads TGTGCCAGCAGTGATTTTGCGGGGGATGGACAGCCCCAGCATTTT.

The CDR3 region is CASSYARGAKGYTF. The CDR3, as DNA: TGTGCCAGCAGTTACGCGCGGGGGGCGAAGGGCTACACCTTC. The chain has TRBV6-5 and TRBJ1-2; possible D gene TRBD1, 6 bases. Trimming stripped 2 bases from V and 8 bases from J, with 15 bases between. Germline CDR1 MNHEY, CDR2 SVGAGI. The CDR3 sequence is 14 residues long.

The chain couples TRBV12-3 or TRBV12-4 to TRBJ2-1; TRBD2 matches at 7 bases. V lost 5 bases to trimming and J lost 10 bases; unmatched junction nucleotides: 5. The CDR3 is made up of 12 amino acids. This chain's CDR3 is CASSLREVEQFF. The DNA of the CDR3 is TGTGCCAGCAGTCTTCGGGAGGTAGAGCAGTTCTTC.

The chain recombines TRBV5-1 with TRBJ2-5; possible D gene TRBD2, 7 bases. The CDR3 spans 14 residues. CDR1 is SGHRS, CDR2 YFSETQ, per germline. Trimming took off 2 bases at V and 5 bases at J, with 13 bases between the two ends. CDR3: CASSFGGLRETQYF. CDR3 DNA: TGCGCCAGCAGCTTCGGGGGGCTACGGGAGACCCAGTACTTC.

V gene TRBV15 combines with J gene TRBJ1-2; no definite D call. The germline V gene encodes CDR1 LNHNV and CDR2 YYDKDF (reference sequence). Trimming cost V 0 bases and J 5 bases, with 10 bases left between them. This CDR3 is built from 14 residues. The CDR3 region is CATSRDESGYGYTF. The DNA of the CDR3 is TGTGCCACCAGCAGAGATGAGTCGGGGTATGGCTACACCTTC.

This chain joins TRBV14 and TRBJ2-3; 9 bases line up with TRBD1. CDR1 and CDR2 (germline): SGHDN, FVKESK. The CDR3 is 12 amino acids. With 4 bases clipped from V and 11 bases from J, the junction kept 4 bases outside the gene matches. The DNA for the CDR3 is TGTGCCAGCAGCCGAACAGGGGGCTGGCAGTATTTT. This encodes CASSRTGGWQYF.

This sequence joins TRBV7-8 and TRBJ2-3, with TRBD1 matching over 8 bases. V shed 5 bases, J shed 1 base, and the junction held 2 bases outside the gene matches. The germline gives CDR1 SGHVS, CDR2 FQNEAQ. The CDR3 totals 14 residues. Here the CDR3 reads CASSAGGGTDTQYF. DNA for the CDR3: TGTGCCAGCAGCGCAGGGGGCGGCACAGATACGCAGTATTTT.

A few counts support this clone. The V gene is TRBV29-1, the J gene TRBJ1-2, with unresolved D. V was clipped by 2 bases and J by 2 bases, with 6 bases between them. Looked up from germline, CDR1 is SQVTM and CDR2 is ANQGSEA. This CDR3 comprises 12 residues. The CDR3 is CSVEPSNYGYTF. The DNA for the CDR3 is TGCAGCGTTGAACCATCCAACTATGGCTACACCTTC.

This chain uses TRBV7-9 with TRBJ1-2, with D possibly matching TRBD1 (5 bases). There are 14 residues in the CDR3. Germline loops: CDR1 SEHNR, CDR2 FQNEAQ (reference sequence). V lost 5 bases to trimming and J lost 4 bases, with 14 bases between them. DNA for the CDR3: TGTGCCAGCAGCCCCAGCAGGGAACCCTATGGCTACACCTTC. It specifies CASSPSREPYGYTF.

The chain combines TRBV4-3 with TRBJ2-4; 10 bases map to TRBD1. V dropped 3 bases and J dropped 3; count of bases not matched to a gene: 8. Germline V gene sequence: CDR1 LGHNA, CDR2 YSLEER. The CDR3 extends over 17 amino acids. The CDR3: CASSHHRTGGSKNIQYF. The CDR3 DNA reads TGCGCCAGCAGCCATCATAGGACAGGGGGAAGCAAAAACATTCAGTACTTC.

The V gene is TRBV19, the J gene TRBJ1-5, with D maybe TRBD1 (5 bases). Germline V gives CDR1 LNHDA, CDR2 SQIVND (reference sequence). The CDR3 runs 19 residues. The ends were cut back, 4 bases at V and 0 bases at J, with 22 bases in the middle. The CDR3 region is CASSRRRGTTSNSNQPQHF. CDR3 nucleotide sequence: TGTGCCAGTAGTAGGAGGCGGGGGACGACATCAAATAGCAATCAGCCCCAGCATTTT.

The genes are TRBV27 and TRBJ1-1; a weak D match, TRBD1 (6 bases). This CDR3 contains 16 residues. The V end was cut by 7 bases, the J end by 0 bases, with 18 bases between. Germline V CDR1 and CDR2: MNHEY, SMNVEV (reference sequence). CDR3 sequence (DNA): TGTGCCAGCACCTTAACTCGGGGACATATGAACACTGAAGCTTTCTTT. This sequence encodes CASTLTRGHMNTEAFF.

V usage is TRBV14 and J usage is TRBJ1-2; 8 bases line up with TRBD1. V shed 1 base and J 2 bases; nucleotides not matched to a gene: 15. Germline CDR1 SGHDN, CDR2 FVKESK. The CDR3 extends over 19 amino acids. The CDR3 DNA reads TGTGCCAGCAGCCAAGGCAGGAGGACAGGGAAAACTTCAAACTATGGCTACACCTTC. Amino acid sequence: CASSQGRRTGKTSNYGYTF.

V gene TRBV19 combines with J gene TRBJ1-1; 12 bases line up with TRBD1. Germline V gene sequence: CDR1 LNHDA, CDR2 SQIVND (reference sequence). V shed 5 bases and J 1 base; nucleotides not matched to a gene: 8. The CDR3 consists of 17 residues. The CDR3: CASSPGTGGAWNTEAFF. CDR3 nucleotide sequence: TGTGCCAGTAGTCCCGGGACAGGGGGCGCGTGGAACACTGAAGCTTTCTTT.

This chain joins TRBV2 and TRBJ1-1; 7 bases line up with TRBD1. Germline assignment: CDR1 SNHLY and CDR2 FYNNEI. Trimming at V came to 8 bases and at J to 11 bases, leaving 11 bases not matched to a gene. CDR3 length equals 12 residues. The CDR3 spells CASLTGAGSAFF. The CDR3 nucleotides read TGTGCCAGCCTAACAGGGGCAGGTAGTGCTTTCTTT.

This clone was seen a handful of times. The chain recombines TRBV10-3 with TRBJ1-2, with unresolved D. The CDR3 runs to 15 residues. Germline V gene sequence: CDR1 ENHRY, CDR2 SYGVKD. Trimming took 3 bases from V and 4 from J, leaving 15 bases between them. The CDR3 DNA reads TGTGCCATCAGTGAAGTTGAGGGCAAAGGCTATGGCTACACCTTC. Encoded protein: CAISEVEGKGYGYTF.

The rearrangement links TRBV6-5 to TRBJ1-1; no reliable D call. This CDR3 spans 14 amino acids. The germline V and J ends were trimmed by 7 bases and 1 base, with 13 bases remaining between them. Germline CDR1 is MNHEY and CDR2 is SVGAGI. The CDR3 nucleotides read TGTGCCAGCACCCTAACCACGAGGAACACTGAAGCTTTCTTT. It is translated as CASTLTTRNTEAFF.

This clone is a singleton in its sample. The rearrangement uses TRBV9 and TRBJ2-1, with 10 bases that match TRBD2. The CDR3 is 15 residues long. The germline CDR1 and CDR2 sequences are SGDLS and YYNGEE. V shed 3 bases and J 4 bases; nucleotides not matched to a gene: 4. The CDR3 DNA reads as TGTGCCAGCAGCGCCAGCGGGGGGGGTTACAATGAGCAGTTCTTC. Translation: CASSASGGGYNEQFF.

This chain uses TRBV5-5 with TRBJ1-6; D perhaps matches TRBD1 (5 bases). The CDR3 is 15 residues long. Germline V CDR1 and CDR2: SGHKS, YYEKEE (reference sequence). V lost 0 bases and J lost 7, with 11 bases in between. The CDR3 nucleotides read TGTGCCAGCAGCTTGGTTCAGGGCTTAAATTCACCCCTCCACTTT. Translating gives CASSLVQGLNSPLHF.

V gene TRBV7-2 combines with J gene TRBJ2-1, with 8 bases aligning to TRBD2. Germline V gene lookup returns CDR1 SGHTA and CDR2 FQGNSA. The CDR3 is made up of 18 amino acids. With 1 base clipped from V and 2 bases from J, the junction kept 10 bases outside the gene matches. CDR3 DNA: TGTGCCAGCAGCTTAGGTCGCGGCGGGGGGCGGACCTACAATGAGCAGTTCTTC. Its translation: CASSLGRGGGRTYNEQFF.